Listed here are 8 T cell receptor beta chains from one sample, sequenced in a study of blood T cells in healthy people across ages. Combining a sample-barcoded 5' primer with a J-beta primer mix, a second PCR ran for roughly 6 to 11 cycles. Via MiXCR, TCRdb re-called the 5' RACE reads, giving one row per CDR3 protein. The sample comprises about 1.6 million distinct CDR3 sequences, 30% to 35% of which are singletons, and around 11% rests with the top ten. The sequencing sample was made of blood. These receptors were collected from a woman aged 25 to 39 in good health.

The J gene is TRBJ2-7, the V gene TRBV10-3, with a possible D match to TRBD2 (6 bases). This CDR3 is built from 19 residues. Trimming pared 3 bases from V and 3 bases from J, leaving 27 bases between. Germline V gene sequence: CDR1 ENHRY, CDR2 SYGVKD. CDR3 residues: CAISERRPQTSSARYEQYF. The DNA of the CDR3 is TGTGCCATCAGTGAACGACGACCCCAAACATCTAGCGCCCGCTACGAGCAGTACTTC.

This clonotype was counted only a few times. The chain carries TRBV7-6 and TRBJ2-5; 10 positions match TRBD2. The end of the DNA aligns better with TRBJ2-7, so the J call may be wrong. CDR3 length: 16 residues. Germline V gene lookup returns CDR1 SGHVS and CDR2 FNYEAQ. CDR3 sequence (DNA): TGTGCCAGCAGCCCCGAGATCCTAGCGGGAGTCTACGAGCAGTACTTC. Residues: CASSPEILAGVYEQYF.

In this sample, this clonotype turned up a few times. The chain uses TRBV27 and TRBJ2-7, with 9 nucleotides matching TRBD2. J was trimmed by 0 bases and V by 5 bases; bases with no gene match: 8. CDR3 size: 16 residues. The germline gives CDR1 MNHEY, CDR2 SMNVEV (reference sequence). CDR3 bases: TGTGCCAGCAGTACCTCTGGACTAGCGTCCTCCTACGAGCAGTACTTC. It encodes CASSTSGLASSYEQYF.

In this sample, this clonotype turned up a few times. This rearrangement joins TRBV15 to TRBJ2-3; the match to TRBD2 covers 7 bases. Germline V lookup: CDR1 LNHNV, CDR2 YYDKDF (reference sequence). The trim removed 3 bases at V and 5 bases at J, leaving 5 bases unmatched. The CDR3 spans 14 residues. In DNA, the CDR3 is TGTGCCACCAGCAGGGGAGGGAACCAAGATACGCAGTATTTT. Its translation: CATSRGGNQDTQYF.

The chain joins TRBV7-3 to TRBJ1-2; TRBD1 aligns across 7 bases. Germline V lookup: CDR1 SGHTA, CDR2 FQGTGA. The CDR3 extends over 13 amino acids. The V gene end was trimmed by 1 base and the J gene end by 6 bases; junction bases not matched to a gene: 2. The CDR3 spells CASSLIGGDGYTF. The CDR3 coding sequence is TGTGCCAGCAGCTTAATAGGGGGCGATGGCTACACCTTC.

This clonotype was recorded a few times. This chain joins TRBV6-1 and TRBJ2-7, with D possibly being TRBD1 or TRBD2 (5 bases each). The germline gives CDR1 MNHNS, CDR2 SASEGT. This CDR3 contains 11 residues. V was trimmed by 10 bases and J by 0 bases, leaving 7 bases between them. CDR3 in DNA: TGTGCCATCGGGACCTCCTACGAGCAGTACTTC. Amino acid sequence: CAIGTSYEQYF.

This clonotype was seen many times. The gene calls are TRBV9 and TRBJ1-1; the match to TRBD1 covers 8 bases. Germline CDR1 is SGDLS and CDR2 is YYNGEE. J lost 3 bases, V lost 5 bases, and 12 bases had no gene match. The CDR3 loop spans 16 amino acids. The CDR3 region is CASRYQGADLDTEAFF. The CDR3 DNA sequence: TGTGCCAGCAGGTACCAGGGGGCCGATTTGGACACTGAAGCTTTCTTT.

The sample holds one count of this clonotype. The chain is built from TRBV20-1 and TRBJ2-5; 7 bases align to TRBD1. The germline V gene has CDR1 DFQATT and CDR2 SNEGSKA (reference sequence). The CDR3 consists of 14 residues. After removal of 6 bases from V and 5 bases from J, the junction contained 12 bases not matched to a gene. CDR3 nucleotide sequence: TGCAGTGCCTTGGGGACAGAGAGAGGGGAGACCCAGTACTTC. Translating it yields CSALGTERGETQYF.